The source of this T cell receptor (beta chain) is a study of control samples from healthy donors and cancer patients. V shed 3 bases and J shed 6 bases, with 8 bases lying between them. This CDR3 is built from 12 residues. CDR1 is SNHLY and CDR2 is FYNNEI in the germline V gene. Repertoires were generated with immunoSEQ multiplex PCR, while TCRdb's copy carries only in-frame clones and drops some. The table includes some 150,000 clones, around 96% detected once. The sample was blood. This sequence joins TRBV2 and TRBJ1-1; D not resolved. The sequence came from a man aged 35 to 55 in good health. The CDR3 coding sequence is TGTGCCAGCAGTGACCCCCCCGCTGAAGCTTTCTTT. This translates into CASSDPPAEAFF.